The 10 T cell receptor beta chains presented below share a single source sample, sequenced in a study of beta chain features in type 1 diabetes. As every portion of the isolated RNA was reverse transcribed, the sequencing read expressed TCRB transcripts. Method: immunoSEQ multiplex PCR; TCRdb's copy keeps in-frame clones and lacks some. In the table there are approximately 140,000 clones, less than 10% of which are singletons. Sequencing input: central memory CD4+ T cells from blood. The receptors stem from a middle-aged woman in good health.

A few counts support this clone. The CDR3 spells CASSLVRGGNYGYTF. DNA for the CDR3: TGTGCCAGCAGCTTAGTCCGGGGAGGGAACTATGGCTACACCTTC. The chain recombines TRBV7-6 with TRBJ1-2; unclear D gene. The CDR3 is made up of 15 amino acids. V dropped 1 base and J dropped 2 bases, with 11 bases sitting between them. Per germline, CDR1 SGHVS and CDR2 FNYEAQ. Complete variable domain (other parts from reference TRBV7-6 and TRBJ1-2): GAGVSQSPRYKVTKRGQDVALRCDPISGHVSLYWYRQALGQGPEFLTYFNYEAQQDKSGLPNDRFSAERPEGSISTLTIQRTEQRDSAMYRCASSLVRGGNYGYTFGSGTRLTVV.

The chain is built from TRBV4-1 and TRBJ1-1; the D gene is possibly TRBD1 (5 bases). The CDR3 length is 13 residues. Germline lookup yields CDR1 MGHRA and CDR2 YSYEKL. V lost 0 bases and J 7 bases, leaving 9 bases between the germline ends. The CDR3 DNA reads as TGCGCCAGCAGCCAAGATAGGGGTTTTGAAGCTTTCTTT. Amino acids: CASSQDRGFEAFF.

A few counts support this clone. The DNA of the CDR3 is TGTGCCACCACAGGGGTAGCCGAGCAGTACTTC. Translating gives CATTGVAEQYF. The J gene is TRBJ2-5, the V gene TRBV25-1; TRBD1 agrees at 7 bases. Judging by the DNA end, TRBJ2-7 fits better; the J call may be wrong. Germline CDR1 and CDR2: MGHDK and SYGVNS. This CDR3 region has 11 residues.

This chain links TRBV11-2 with TRBJ1-1, with D unresolved. The germline V and J ends were trimmed by 0 bases and 2 bases, with 4 bases remaining between them. The CDR3 has 13 amino acids. In germline, CDR1 is SGHAT, CDR2 FQNNGV. The CDR3 sequence: CASSLDSNTEAFF. The CDR3 bases are TGTGCCAGCAGCTTAGACAGTAACACTGAAGCTTTCTTT.

In this sample, this clone turned up many times. V usage is TRBV9 and J usage is TRBJ2-1, with 10 bases lining up with TRBD2. Germline V CDR1 and CDR2: SGDLS, YYNGEE. The CDR3 length is 15 residues. V dropped 2 bases and J dropped 10; count of bases not matched to a gene: 9. The CDR3 is CASSVQRGGPGEQFF. The CDR3 DNA reads TGTGCCAGCAGCGTTCAGCGGGGGGGCCCGGGAGAGCAGTTCTTC.

Of note for this clone: A read error is likely, as this CDR3 ends without the conserved phenylalanine or tryptophan. The V call is TRBV29-1, the J call TRBJ2-7; TRBD1 agrees at 7 bases. The V gene's germline CDR1 is SQVTM and CDR2 ANQGSEA. There are 12 residues in the CDR3. V was pared by 6 bases and J by 6 bases, with 8 bases of the junction left unmatched. The CDR3 sequence is CSVTGQLTEQYL. For the CDR3, the DNA is TGCAGCGTCACGGGACAGCTAACCGAGCAGTACTTA.

The table lists this clone with a few counts. V is TRBV6-6 and J is TRBJ1-1, with 8 nucleotides matching TRBD1. Losses at the gene ends were 5 bases for V and 1 base for J; bases not matched to a gene: 3. The CDR3 runs 14 residues. Germline values: CDR1 MNHNY, CDR2 SVGAGI (reference sequence). As DNA, the CDR3 is TGTGCCAGCAGTCCCGGGACAGGGAACACTGAAGCTTTCTTT. This sequence encodes CASSPGTGNTEAFF.

The chain employs TRBV18 and TRBJ2-1; D is possibly TRBD2 (7 bases). Trimming removed 3 bases from V and 10 bases from J, with 19 bases in between. From germline, CDR1 is KGHSH and CDR2 LQKENI. The CDR3 has 15 residues. The CDR3 DNA reads TGTGCCAGCTCACCGGGGGGGCTGCTCGGGGGCGAGCAGTTCTTC. This codes for CASSPGGLLGGEQFF.

This chain connects TRBV19 to TRBJ2-3; D perhaps matches TRBD1 (6 bases). Germline V lookup: CDR1 LNHDA, CDR2 SQIVND (reference sequence). The CDR3 length is 14 residues. Between the trimmed V and J ends, which lost 6 bases and 6 bases, there was a span of 16 bases. CDR3 sequence reads: CASSQGPGSDTQYF. In DNA form, the CDR3 reads TGTGCCAGTAGCCAGGGGCCCGGTTCCGATACGCAGTATTTT.

This clone was seen a handful of times. This chain's CDR3 is CASSFTGSKAFF. Here the CDR3 DNA reads TGTGCCAGCAGCTTTACGGGGTCTAAAGCTTTCTTT. The gene calls are TRBV5-4 and TRBJ1-1; D is unclear. The CDR3 loop spans 12 amino acids. In germline, CDR1 is SGHNT, CDR2 YYREEE (reference sequence). Trimming stripped 2 bases from V and 9 bases from J, with 11 bases between.